This is a list of T cell receptor beta chains from one sample in a study of blood T cell repertoires in COVID-19. Clones were read by immunoSEQ multiplex PCR, and TCRdb kept only the in-frame ones, dropping some. The repertoire includes roughly 130,000 clones, approximately 80% of them detected once, and roughly 3% sits in the top ten. Sequencing was carried out using peripheral blood. Source of these receptors: a woman older than 75 with acute or convalescent COVID-19. The CDR3 runs from the conserved cysteine through the conserved F or W. A D gene is named only where the DNA matches it firmly. The listing skips clone size in some rows; elsewhere it reads once, few, many or a size class.

D,J,V,size,DNA,CDR3
TRBD2,TRBJ2-4,TRBV5-4,once,TGTGCCAGCAGCTTGGCCGCAGGGAGGGCCCAAAACATTCAGTACTTC,CASSLAAGRAQNIQYF
TRBD1,TRBJ1-2,TRBV2,NA,TGTGCCAGCAGTGATCCCGGGACAGGGATCTATGGCTACACCTTC,CASSDPGTGIYGYTF
TRBD2,TRBJ2-1,TRBV18,NA,TGTGCCAGCTCACCATCCTTAGCGGGGTTCACTTACAATGAGCAGTTCTTC,CASSPSLAGFTYNEQFF
TRBD1,TRBJ2-1,TRBV19,NA,TGTGCCAGTAAGGCGCGACAGGGGGAATACAATGAGCAGTTCTTC,CASKARQGEYNEQFF
NA,TRBJ1-3,TRBV7-7,NA,TGTGCCAGCAGCTTAGGTGGCAACTCTGGAAACACCATATATTTT,CASSLGGNSGNTIYF
NA,TRBJ1-2,TRBV3-1/TRBV3-2,once,TGTGCCAGCAGCCAAAACTCGTATGGCTACACCTTC,CASSQNSYGYTF
NA,TRBJ1-2,TRBV12-3/TRBV12-4,NA,TGTGCCAGCAGTTTTAGGGGCGCCGGTGGCTACACCTTC,CASSFRGAGGYTF
TRBD1,TRBJ2-7,TRBV7-2,NA,TGTGCCAGCAGCTTGGGACAGGGGGTATACGAGCAGTACTTC,CASSLGQGVYEQYF
NA,TRBJ1-3,TRBV29-1,NA,TGCAGCGTTGATGGACAGTCCTCTGGAAACACCATATATTTT,CSVDGQSSGNTIYF
TRBD1,TRBJ1-4,TRBV27,NA,TGTGCCAGCAGTGATCCGACAGGGCGAAGTGGTGAAAAACTGTTTTTT,CASSDPTGRSGEKLFF
TRBD2,TRBJ2-1,TRBV9,NA,TGTGCCAGCAGCCCCCTAGCGGGGGGACCTAACAATGAGCAGTTCTTC,CASSPLAGGPNNEQFF
NA,TRBJ2-5,TRBV7-6,NA,TGTGCCAGCAGCACGCAAGCGGGCGGAGAGACCCAGTACTTC,CASSTQAGGETQYF
TRBD1,TRBJ1-1,TRBV11-3,NA,TGTGCCAGCAGCCGGGGGACAGGGCTGAACACTGAAGCTTTCTTT,CASSRGTGLNTEAFF
NA,TRBJ1-6,TRBV7-2,NA,TGTGCCAGCAACTACCTCGGACAGTATAATTCACCCCTCCACTTT,CASNYLGQYNSPLHF
NA,TRBJ2-1,TRBV29-1,once,TGCAGCGTGACCTTACCTCTAAGCGGAATCTACAATGAGCAGTTCTTC,CSVTLPLSGIYNEQFF
TRBD1,TRBJ1-2,TRBV5-4,NA,TGTGCCAGCAGTACCCGGACAGGGGCCTCTAACTATGGCTACACCTTC,CASSTRTGASNYGYTF
NA,TRBJ1-3,TRBV18,NA,TGTGCCAGCTCACCACAAAAAGCCCTCTCTGGAAACACCATATATTTT,CASSPQKALSGNTIYF
NA,TRBJ1-4,TRBV4-1,NA,TGCGCCAGCAGCCAAGAGGGGGGGGCAGGCATCACTGGCCGGGATGAAAAACTGTTTTTT,CASSQEGGAGITGRDEKLFF
TRBD1,TRBJ1-5,TRBV6-1,NA,TGTGCCAGCAGTGAGCTGCGAGGACAGGGGGTAAATCAGCCCCAGCATTTT,CASSELRGQGVNQPQHF
NA,TRBJ2-3,TRBV6-2/TRBV6-3,few,TGTGCCACCACCCCATACATTAGCGTCCCGGGCACAGATACGCAGTATTTT,CATTPYISVPGTDTQYF
TRBD1,TRBJ1-2,TRBV18,NA,TGTGCCAGCTCACGGGACAGGGAGGGCTATGGCTACACCTTC,CASSRDREGYGYTF
NA,TRBJ1-2,TRBV3-1/TRBV3-2,NA,TGTGCCAGCAGCCAAGACTCAGATAACTATGGCTACACCTTC,CASSQDSDNYGYTF